This TCR beta chain derives from a study of PD-1 blockade in classical Hodgkin lymphoma (dated by TCRdb to about 2020). Study-wide context: Nivolumab dosing was 3 mg/kg intravenously every 2 weeks, continuing until either disease progression or unacceptable toxicity. A peripheral blood immune signature of response to PD-1 blockade in classical Hodgkin lymphoma was defined using TCR beta sequencing and CyTOF.

What the authors observed across the whole study: Patients starting nivolumab less than 1 year after ASCT had lower diversity and were excluded from later analyses to avoid confounding by immune reconstitution. Newly diagnosed patients were reported to have lower baseline TCR diversity than healthy donors, and relapsed/refractory patients were reported to have lower baseline TCR diversity still. The study was restricted to a single clinical trial cohort, and the causes of repertoire differences, possibly disease activity or prior therapy, were left undefined. A significant rise by C4D1 was seen in CD4+ but not CD8+ TCR diversity (p=0.0027 vs p=0.16), with the rise being most apparent in complete responders (p=0.02). Trial patients achieving complete response had baseline diversity similar to newly diagnosed patients, whereas partial responders and progressors had significantly lower diversity.

The Qiagen DNeasy kit was used to extract genomic DNA from unsorted PBMCs and from the negatively selected CD4+ and CD8+ fractions. TCR beta CDR3 regions were subjected to amplification by immunoSEQ multiplex PCR with primers that anneal to V and J segments. A synthetic immune receptor repertoire was used to minimize amplification bias, and remaining bias was computationally removed after sequencing. In the paper's pipeline: Repertoire diversity was quantified as the Shannon entropy index using custom Python scripts. Unsorted, CD4+ and CD8+ repertoires were analyzed separately, except for combined analyses in which CD4+ and CD8+ sequences were merged in silico. Clonal expansion was defined as a frequency increase of at least 2-fold after treatment compared with C1D1, and clones undetected at baseline were assigned a pseudocount of 0.5. Clones with 0 or 1 copy at C1D1 were classified as singleton clones, and clones with 2 or more copies were classified as non-singleton clones. Clones expanded in unsorted samples were labelled as CD4+, CD8+ or unknown by matching protein sequences in sorted samples from the same patient. Diversity changes from C1D1 to C4D1 were tested in paired samples using Wilcoxon tests. Sourced from immuneACCESS, this table was stored by TCRdb with only in-frame sequences that have V and J called. A share of the clones is absent; for the studies checked, an unresolved V gene accounts for under half, and the remainder has no known explanation. V, J and clone size were drawn from that table, and D and trimming were deduced from the DNA. Counted in this sample were around 90,000 clones; just under 80% of them appeared once. The ten largest account for over 7.5% of the sample.

This specimen's time point label, interpreted: cycle 4 day 1 (C4D1), after 6 weeks of nivolumab. Every trial patient had relapsed following autologous stem cell transplantation, and prior brentuximab vedotin exposure was what differed among cohorts A, B and C. A total of fewer than 65 patients with relapsed/refractory classical Hodgkin lymphoma made up the trial cohort, and each patient's best overall response was complete response, partial response or progressive disease. Trial patients were treated with single-agent nivolumab in the multi-cohort phase II CheckMate 205 trial. An independent review committee assessed best overall response using the 2007 International Working Group response criteria. PBMCs from the trial were collected at three points: immediately before nivolumab initiation (C1D1), and during therapy at cycle 2 day 1 and cycle 4 day 1. Peripheral blood was collected in 8 mL Vacutainer Cell Preparation Tubes, from which PBMCs were isolated by centrifugation and then cryopreserved.

A note on this clone: Its cognate antigen has yet to be identified. Qualities for individual bases were not recorded, and no much larger clone is one base off.

The V end gives up 4 bases and the J end 5 bases, leaving 9 bases in the junction not matched to a gene. The CDR1 and CDR2 encoded by the germline V gene are SGHDT and YYEEEE. The CDR3 sequence holds 15 residues, the cysteine and phenylalanine included. CDR3 DNA is the only sequence kept; it has 45 bases, read in frame from the first base. The receptor was derived from a human donor with classical Hodgkin lymphoma. Recombination connected TRBV5-6 to TRBJ2-5; TRBD2 aligns with 9 central bases. The sample in question was peripheral blood mononuclear cells (PBMCs), obtained before the fourth cycle of nivolumab. This receptor has the CDR3 CASSIQGLARETQYF. The nucleotide sequence reads as follows: TGTGCCAGCAGCATACAGGGACTAGCTAGGGAGACCCAGTACTTC.